This T cell receptor (beta chain) was recovered during a study of blood T cell repertoires in COVID-19. Sequencing used immunoSEQ multiplex PCR; TCRdb keeps in-frame clones, though not all of them. Of a few hundred thousand clones listed, 65% to 90% are singletons. The CDR3 totals 13 residues. From germline, CDR1 is LNHNV and CDR2 YYDKDF (reference sequence). Deletions cut 5 bases from V and 7 bases from J, with 14 bases between. This clone was observed a few times. Sample: PBMCs or T cells enriched from blood (not recorded which). V usage is TRBV15 and J usage is TRBJ1-1; no firm D call. The sequence was collected from a woman aged 40-49 years with acute COVID-19. The CDR3 coding sequence is TGTGCCACCAGCCCGGAAGGAGGGAATGAAGCTTTCTTT. This encodes CATSPEGGNEAFF. Combining the CDR3 with reference TRBV15 and TRBJ1-1 gives the whole variable domain DAMVIQNPRYQVTQFGKPVTLSCSQTLNHNVMYWYQQKSSQAPKLLFHYYDKDFNNEADTPDNFQSRRPNTSFCFLDIRSPGLGDTAMYLCATSPEGGNEAFFGQGTRLTVV.